One and the same sample provided the 16 T cell receptor beta chains below, sequenced in a study of T cell clonality in common variable immunodeficiency. The table came from immunoSEQ multiplex PCR; TCRdb's copy has only in-frame clones and leaves some out. The sample is made up of tens of thousands of clones, none counted only once. The material sequenced was peripheral blood mononuclear cells. Receptors were obtained from a person aged 18-69 years in good health.

Remarks on this clone: The DNA ends 3 residues before the CDR3 does, and the rest of the CDR3 is filled in from the germline J gene. V gene TRBV5-1 combines with J gene TRBJ2-1, with 8 bases identical to TRBD1. Trimming at V came to 0 bases and at J to 4 bases, leaving 3 bases not matched to a gene. Germline-derived CDR1 and CDR2 are SGHRS and YFSETQ. This CDR3 is built from 15 residues. The CDR3 DNA, read in part, is TGCGCCAGCAGCTTGGCACAGGGGGGTTACAATGAG. As protein: CASSLAQGGYNE. The whole CDR3 reads CASSLAQGGYNEQFF. Variable domain in full (rest from reference TRBV5-1 and TRBJ2-1): KAGVTQTPRYLIKTRGQQVTLSCSPISGHRSVSWYQQTPGQGLQFLFEYFSETQRNKGNFPGRFSGRQFSNSRSEMNVSTLELGDSALYLCASSLAQGGYNEQFFGPGTRLTVL.

This clone has at least ten counts. From the germline J gene comes the end of the CDR3, since the read stops 3 residues before it. The chain combines TRBV5-4 with TRBJ2-7, with 10 bases that match TRBD2. The V gene end was trimmed by 4 bases and the J gene end by 1 base; junction bases not matched to a gene: 8. Germline V gene lookup returns CDR1 SGHNT and CDR2 YYREEE (reference sequence). This CDR3 has 16 residues. The CDR3 reads CASSTPGSGRSYEQYF. Incomplete CDR3 DNA: TGTGCCAGCAGCACCCCTGGTAGCGGGAGGTCCTACGAG.

This clone was observed many times. The observed sequence ends 3 residues before the CDR3 terminus, with the missing tail filled in from the germline J gene. V and J are TRBV5-4 and TRBJ1-2; possibly TRBD1 for D (6 bases). In germline, CDR1 is SGHNT, CDR2 YYREEE (reference sequence). This CDR3 has 13 amino acids. The germline V and J ends were trimmed by 3 bases and 7 bases, with 13 bases remaining between them. CDR3 sequence: CASSWATGSGYTF. The CDR3 bases that were read are TGTGCCAGCAGCTGGGCTACAGGGTCTGGC.

This clone was counted ten times or more. The CDR3 end falls 3 residues outside the read, so it is completed with the germline J gene. The V gene is TRBV30, the J gene TRBJ2-1; D possibly corresponds to TRBD2 (6 bases). Trimming cost V 4 bases and J 1 base, with 11 bases left between them. Germline assignment: CDR1 GTSNPN and CDR2 SVGIG (reference sequence). The CDR3 contains 14 residues. Here the CDR3 reads CAWTPGGSYNEQFF. The covered CDR3 bases are TGTGCCTGGACCCCCGGGGGTTCCTACAATGAG. Full variable domain (remainder filled in from reference TRBV30 and TRBJ2-1): SQTIHQWPATLVQPVGSPLSLECTVEGTSNPNLYWYRQAAGRGLQLLFYSVGIGQISSEVPQNLSASRPQDRQFILSSKKLLLSDSGFYLCAWTPGGSYNEQFFGPGTRLTVL.

This clone was seen ten or more times. The CDR3 end falls 3 residues outside the read, so it is completed with the germline J gene. The V and J genes are TRBV4-1 and TRBJ2-7, with D unclear. V lost 0 bases and J lost 3, with 9 bases in between. Germline V CDR1 and CDR2: MGHRA, YSYEKL. The CDR3 runs 14 residues. The CDR3 reads CASSQDQVGYEQYF. Partial CDR3 DNA: TGCGCCAGCAGCCAAGATCAGGTGGGCTACGAG.

This clone has at least ten counts. From the germline J gene comes the end of the CDR3, since the read stops 3 residues before it. V gene TRBV12-3 or TRBV12-4 combines with J gene TRBJ1-1; 7 nucleotides align to TRBD1. This CDR3 has 15 residues. J gave up 1 base and V 5 bases, and 7 bases lay outside the gene matches. CDR3 DNA, as far as it was read: TGTGCCAGCAGTCCAAAGGACAGGAGGAACACTGAA. Protein: CASSPKDRRNTE. In full, the CDR3 is CASSPKDRRNTEAFF.

This clone has a count of ten or more. This chain's CDR3 is CASSASSYEQYF. CDR3 DNA, as far as it was read: TGTGCCAGCAGTGCTAGCTCCTACGAG. This chain uses TRBV2 with TRBJ2-7; D is unclear. The missing CDR3 end, 3 residues past where the read stops, is filled in from the germline J gene. CDR3 size: 12 residues. Trimming left V 4 bases short and J 0 bases short, with 4 bases between. Germline assignment: CDR1 SNHLY and CDR2 FYNNEI.

This clone was detected ten times or more. Sequencing ends 3 residues short of the CDR3 end; the germline J gene provides the rest. V usage is TRBV6-1 and J usage is TRBJ2-3; perhaps TRBD2 as D (6 bases). Looked up from germline, CDR1 is MNHNS and CDR2 is SASEGT. The CDR3 contains 16 residues. Trimming stripped 4 bases from V and 2 bases from J, with 16 bases between. CDR3 bases read: TGTGCCAGCAGTGGATGGGGGACTTTTGACACAGATACG. Its protein is CASSGWGTFDTDT. The entire CDR3 protein is CASSGWGTFDTDTQYF.

There are many counts of this clone. The observed sequence ends 3 residues before the CDR3 terminus, with the missing tail filled in from the germline J gene. The chain recombines TRBV7-2 with TRBJ2-3; D gene uncertain. The CDR3 contains 15 residues. Looked up from germline, CDR1 is SGHTA and CDR2 is FQGNSA. The V end was cut by 0 bases, the J end by 5 bases, with 12 bases between. The CDR3 sequence: CASSLAPTPVDTQYF. The CDR3 bases that were read are TGTGCCAGCAGCTTAGCCCCAACCCCGGTAGATACG.

This clone was observed at least ten times. With the read ending 3 residues before the CDR3 end, the germline J gene is used to fill in that end. The chain employs TRBV13 and TRBJ2-5, with D possibly matching TRBD1 (5 bases). Germline V gene sequence: CDR1 PRHDT, CDR2 FYEKMQ (reference sequence). V lost 5 bases and J 5 bases, leaving 15 bases between the germline ends. This CDR3 is built from 14 residues. The CDR3 here is CASSTGAGRETQYF. The sequenced CDR3 bases are TGTGCCAGCAGCACCGGAGCAGGGCGGGAGACC.

This clone showed up many times. The sequence runs out 3 residues before the end of the CDR3; the remainder is reconstructed from the germline J gene. The genes are TRBV19 and TRBJ1-6, with 7 bases matching TRBD1. Germline CDR1 reads LNHDA; CDR2 reads SQIVND (reference sequence). The V and J ends lost 3 bases and 8 bases, in that order; junction bases with no gene match: 7. The CDR3 contains 15 residues. The CDR3 region is CASSISGQTHSPLHF. The CDR3 bases that were read are TGTGCCAGTAGTATTTCGGGACAGACTCATTCACCC.

This clone was counted ten times or more. The read ends 3 residues before the CDR3 terminus; that terminus is restored from the germline J gene. The chain uses TRBV7-9 and TRBJ1-1; 7 bases map to TRBD1. Unmatched junction bases numbered 6, after V lost 5 bases and J lost 3 bases. This CDR3 is built from 14 residues. In germline, CDR1 is SEHNR, CDR2 FQNEAQ (reference sequence). The chain's CDR3 is CASSPYDRDTEAFF. Incomplete CDR3 DNA: TGTGCCAGCAGCCCCTACGACAGGGACACTGAA.

At least ten counts were recorded for this clone. The DNA ends 3 residues before the CDR3 does, and the rest of the CDR3 is filled in from the germline J gene. The chain is built from TRBV20-1 and TRBJ1-5; a weak D match, TRBD1 (6 bases). V lost 0 bases and J lost 7, with 13 bases in between. This CDR3 region has 14 residues. Germline V gene sequence: CDR1 DFQATT, CDR2 SNEGSKA (reference sequence). Partial CDR3 DNA: TGCAGTGCTAGAGAACAGGGCGAGGTGCAGCCC. Translating it yields CSAREQGEVQP. The CDR3 as a whole reads CSAREQGEVQPQHF.

In this sample, this clone turned up many times. The read gets to within 3 residues of the CDR3 end, and the germline J gene fills in the rest. This rearrangement joins TRBV7-7 to TRBJ2-7; 7 nucleotides match TRBD1. J gave up 3 bases and V 1 base, and 6 bases lay outside the gene matches. This CDR3 comprises 15 residues. Germline V gene sequence: CDR1 SSHAT, CDR2 FNYEAQ (reference sequence). The sequenced CDR3 bases are TGTGCCAGCAGCTTAGGGGTGGGGACAGACTACGAG. Its protein product is CASSLGVGTDYE. The entire CDR3 protein reads CASSLGVGTDYEQYF.

This clone was seen ten or more times. The CDR3 extends 3 residues past the end of the read, so its final part is completed from the germline J gene. The J gene is TRBJ2-3, the V gene TRBV28; 7 positions agree with TRBD1. The CDR3 is 16 residues long. The V and J ends lost 3 bases and 2 bases, in that order; junction bases with no gene match: 8. Germline CDR1 reads MDHEN; CDR2 reads SYDVKM. CDR3 bases read: TGTGCCAGCAGTTTGGAGACAGGGACCGACACAGATACG. Translating it yields CASSLETGTDTDT. The complete CDR3 reads CASSLETGTDTDTQYF.

This clone was counted ten times or more. The read falls 3 residues short of the CDR3 end, and the missing part is taken from the germline J gene. The rearrangement uses TRBV19 and TRBJ1-6; tentative D call: TRBD1 (6 bases). The V end was cut by 6 bases, the J end by 2 bases, with 17 bases between. The germline CDR1 and CDR2 sequences are LNHDA and SQIVND (reference sequence). The CDR3 consists of 17 residues. The sequenced part of the CDR3 DNA is TGTGCCAGTAGCGAAGACAGGCCGGGGACCTATAATTCACCC. It translates to CASSEDRPGTYNSP. The entire CDR3 sequence reads CASSEDRPGTYNSPLHF.